This TCR beta chain was retrieved from a study of blood T cell repertoires in COVID-19. The overall study: COVID-19 samples, acute and convalescent, were from the United States, Italy and Spain.

Original processing notes: Estimated nucleated cell counts came from reference gene primer amplification. Repertoires were generated with immunoSEQ multiplex PCR, while TCRdb's copy carries only in-frame clones and drops some. V and J calls and clone size are given by that table; D and trimming were obtained from the DNA. This table holds under 150,000 clones, 75% to 90% found once. CDR3 size: 14 residues. V gave up 3 bases and J gave up 6 bases; unmatched junction bases: 5. The germline gives CDR1 SGDLS, CDR2 YYNGEE. Sequencing used peripheral blood. The chain has TRBV9 and TRBJ1-2; 10 positions agree with TRBD1. The receptor's source is an older man with acute or convalescent COVID-19. CDR3 sequence (DNA): TGTGCCAGCAGCGGTGGGACAGGGGTAAATGGCTACACCTTC. It encodes CASSGGTGVNGYTF.